These 8 T cell receptor beta chains were sequenced from one sample in a study of cytomegalovirus exposure and HLA in healthy donors (dated by TCRdb to the late 2010s). The receptor library was made with the immunoSEQ multiplex PCR assay. For the multiplex PCR, a mixture combining 60 forward primers for TCR Vbeta segments and 13 reverse primers for TCR Jbeta segments was used. TCRdb holds this immuneACCESS table with in-frame rearrangements only. Some clones are missing; in checked studies, unresolved V genes explain under half, and the rest has no known cause. Here the sample has 60,000 to 85,000 clones; roughly 74% occur a single time. The ten top clones hold more than 9.5% of the sample. Material for sequencing was PBMCs. All receptors derive from a human donor in good health.

The chain is built from TRBV4-1 and TRBJ1-5; D is ambiguous. The length of the CDR3 is 15 residues. Trimming took 1 base from V and 9 from J, leaving 16 bases between them. Germline-derived CDR1 and CDR2 are MGHRA and YSYEKL. The CDR3 DNA sequence: TGCGCCAGCAGCCAAGGGGAGGGAGAGACGCGGCCCCAGCATTTT. This encodes CASSQGEGETRPQHF.

The rearrangement joins TRBV4-3 to TRBJ1-5, with TRBD1 as a possible D gene (6 bases). CDR1 and CDR2 from the germline V gene are LGHNA and YSLEER. The CDR3 totals 15 residues. V lost 1 base and J 4 bases, leaving 11 bases between the germline ends. The CDR3 DNA follows: TGCGCCAGCAGCCAAGTAGAGGGGGGGAATCAGCCCCAGCATTTT. It translates to CASSQVEGGNQPQHF.

The chain joins TRBV27 to TRBJ1-2, with D possibly being TRBD1 (5 bases). Germline CDR1 is MNHEY and CDR2 is SMNVEV (reference sequence). Trimming left V 7 bases short and J 3 bases short, with 18 bases between. The CDR3 has 15 residues. DNA for the CDR3: TGTGCCAGCAATAAACGCATCAGGGATCACTATGGCTACACCTTC. Translated, it gives CASNKRIRDHYGYTF.

This clone has only a few counts. The J gene is TRBJ2-5, the V gene TRBV28, with D possibly being TRBD1 (6 bases). The J call is doubtful: the DNA matches TRBJ2-7 better. Per germline, CDR1 MDHEN and CDR2 SYDVKM. The CDR3 extends over 14 amino acids. CDR3: CASTNAGTKTEQYF. For the CDR3, the DNA is TGTGCCAGCACCAATGCAGGGACAAAAACCGAGCAGTACTTC.

This clone was seen once. The chain combines TRBV28 with TRBJ2-7; perhaps TRBD2 as D (7 bases). The V gene lost 3 bases and the J gene lost 7 bases, with 22 bases spanning the gap. This CDR3 is built from 16 residues. Germline CDR1 reads MDHEN; CDR2 reads SYDVKM. The CDR3 region has the DNA TGTGCCAGCAGTTTCTATAGGGGGGGCTTCGGGGAAGAGCAGTACTTC. It is translated as CASSFYRGGFGEEQYF.

The rearrangement links TRBV19 to TRBJ2-2; TRBD1 aligns across 9 bases. CDR1 is LNHDA and CDR2 is SQIVND in the germline V gene (reference sequence). J lost 7 bases, V lost 4 bases, and 10 bases had no gene match. The length of the CDR3 is 16 residues. The CDR3: CASSTTGTGWSGELFF. CDR3 DNA sequence: TGTGCCAGTAGTACCACCGGGACAGGGTGGAGCGGGGAGCTGTTTTTT.

The chain recombines TRBV10-1 with TRBJ2-7, with D perhaps matching TRBD2 (6 bases). V was trimmed by 3 bases and J by 1 base, leaving 13 bases between them. This CDR3 has 15 residues. Germline loops: CDR1 WNHNN, CDR2 SYGVQD (reference sequence). In DNA form, the CDR3 reads TGCGCCAGCAGTGAAGGGCGGGACTGGTCCTACGAGCAGTACTTC. This gives the protein CASSEGRDWSYEQYF.

The rearrangement uses TRBV4-2 and TRBJ2-7; 7 bases match TRBD2. The germline CDR1 and CDR2 sequences are LGHNA and YNFKEQ. Trimming removed 3 bases from V and 4 bases from J; junction bases left unmatched: 12. CDR3 length: 16 amino acids. This CDR3 is CASSQTLADLGYEQYF. The CDR3 bases are TGTGCCAGCAGCCAGACCCTAGCGGACCTAGGGTACGAGCAGTACTTC.